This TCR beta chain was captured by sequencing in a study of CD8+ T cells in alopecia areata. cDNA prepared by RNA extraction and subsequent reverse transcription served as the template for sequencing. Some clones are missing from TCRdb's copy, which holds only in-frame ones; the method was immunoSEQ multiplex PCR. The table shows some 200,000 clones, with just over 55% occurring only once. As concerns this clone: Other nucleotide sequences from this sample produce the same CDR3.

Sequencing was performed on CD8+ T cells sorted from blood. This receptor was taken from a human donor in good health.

CDR3 residues: CASSAATEAFF. As DNA, the CDR3 is TGTGCCAGCAGCGCAGCGACAGAAGCTTTCTTT. The chain is built from TRBV9 and TRBJ1-1; no reliable D call. This CDR3 has 11 residues. Trimming removed 3 bases at V and 8 bases at J, with 8 bases between. The germline gives CDR1 SGDLS, CDR2 YYNGEE.